This T cell receptor (beta chain) was recovered during a study of blood T cell repertoires in COVID-19. Cohort 3 donors counted as recovered after two negative PCRs, clearance, or resolved symptoms. Libraries were prepared by immunoSEQ multiplex PCR; TCRdb keeps only in-frame clonotypes and omits some of them. This repertoire shows 400,000 or so clones, around 91% found once; its top ten account for 0.6% to 0.7%. The J segment lost 6 bases and the V segment lost 1 base, leaving 3 bases of the junction unmatched. Germline V gene lookup returns CDR1 MNHNS and CDR2 SASEGT. The CDR3 is 15 amino acids. This receptor was obtained from a man aged 18 to 29 who had recovered from COVID-19. The chain combines TRBV6-1 with TRBJ2-3; TRBD2 agrees at 11 bases. The sample was PBMCs or T cells enriched from blood (not recorded which). The CDR3 region has the DNA TGTGCCAGCAGTGAAGGACTAGCGGGAAGGGATACGCAGTATTTT. This codes for CASSEGLAGRDTQYF.